This T cell receptor beta chain came from a study of T cell responses to AZD1222 COVID-19 vaccine. As for the study in general: Second-dose timings of about 4 or about 12 weeks were pooled. Study-level points and caveats: Donors, mostly white British, included more females; clonal diversity was possibly underestimated. Spike regions recognized by vaccine-associated CD4 TCRs spanned the protein, led by 160-218 and 743-854. Baseline serology detected seropositivity in only five to seven AZD1222 recipients.

Points on this clone: What it binds is not known.

The V gene's germline CDR1 is MGHDK and CDR2 SYGVNS. The CDR3 loop spans 15 amino acids. Trimming stripped 3 bases from V and 9 bases from J, with 15 bases between. Generated by immunoSEQ multiplex PCR, the TCRdb table keeps only in-frame clones and is missing some. The sample comprises over 50,000 clones, around nine tenths of which are singletons, and approximately 15% rests with the top ten. The chain links TRBV25-1 to TRBJ1-6; D unresolved. The TCR comes from an adult in good health. The material sequenced was peripheral blood, taken on day 0 of AZD1222 vaccination. CDR3: CASSERGVVSSPLHF. The CDR3 DNA reads TGTGCCAGCAGTGAGCGTGGGGTGGTTAGTTCACCCCTCCACTTT.